This T cell receptor (beta chain) was sequenced during a study of beta chain features in type 1 diabetes. Across the whole study: Healthy donors and patients showed comparable age, gender and cell yields. Study results and caveats: VDJ junctions from patients with type 1 diabetes contained fewer insertions and more deletions. Moderate yet significant TCRB CDR3 shortening was seen in Type 1 diabetes patients in all four CD4+ subsets. Sampled from patients, naive, central memory and Treg TCRB repertoires appeared more similar than those sampled from healthy donors.

The authors reverse transcribed all of the isolated RNA, so sequencing captured expressed TCRB transcripts. Measured with immunoSEQ multiplex PCR; TCRdb has only the in-frame clones, and not every one. Of about 650,000 clones in the sample, over 10% were seen once. Sorted CD4+ subsets: naive, central memory, regulatory, stem cell-like memory (CD45RO/CCR7/CD25/CD127/CD95/CD27 panel). A word on this clone: Its antigen is still unknown.

This clonotype was sampled from a man aged 30-40 years with type 1 diabetes. The sequenced material came from naive CD4+ T cells from blood.

The CDR3: CATSRVGTPRADEQFF. The CDR3 nucleotides are TGTGCCACCAGCAGAGTGGGGACCCCCCGAGCCGATGAGCAGTTCTTC. The J gene is TRBJ2-1, the V gene TRBV15, with D possibly being TRBD1 or TRBD2 (5 bases each). The CDR3 contains 16 residues. Trimming took off 1 base at V and 8 bases at J, with 18 bases between the two ends. Looked up from germline, CDR1 is LNHNV and CDR2 is YYDKDF (reference sequence).